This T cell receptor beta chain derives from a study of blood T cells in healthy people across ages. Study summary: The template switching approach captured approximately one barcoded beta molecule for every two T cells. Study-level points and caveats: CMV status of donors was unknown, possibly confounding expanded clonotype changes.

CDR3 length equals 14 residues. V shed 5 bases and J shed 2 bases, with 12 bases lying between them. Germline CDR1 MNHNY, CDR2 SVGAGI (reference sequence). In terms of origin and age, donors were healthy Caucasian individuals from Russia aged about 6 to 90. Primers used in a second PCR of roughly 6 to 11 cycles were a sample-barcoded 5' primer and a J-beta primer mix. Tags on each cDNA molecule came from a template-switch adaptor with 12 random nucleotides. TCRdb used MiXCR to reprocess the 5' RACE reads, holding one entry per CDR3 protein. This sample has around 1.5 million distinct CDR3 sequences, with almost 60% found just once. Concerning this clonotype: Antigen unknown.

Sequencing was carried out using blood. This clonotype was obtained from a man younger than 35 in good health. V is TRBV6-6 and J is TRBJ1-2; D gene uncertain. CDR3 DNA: TGTGCCAGCAGTGTCACCGGGTCCAACTATGGCTACACCTTC. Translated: CASSVTGSNYGYTF.